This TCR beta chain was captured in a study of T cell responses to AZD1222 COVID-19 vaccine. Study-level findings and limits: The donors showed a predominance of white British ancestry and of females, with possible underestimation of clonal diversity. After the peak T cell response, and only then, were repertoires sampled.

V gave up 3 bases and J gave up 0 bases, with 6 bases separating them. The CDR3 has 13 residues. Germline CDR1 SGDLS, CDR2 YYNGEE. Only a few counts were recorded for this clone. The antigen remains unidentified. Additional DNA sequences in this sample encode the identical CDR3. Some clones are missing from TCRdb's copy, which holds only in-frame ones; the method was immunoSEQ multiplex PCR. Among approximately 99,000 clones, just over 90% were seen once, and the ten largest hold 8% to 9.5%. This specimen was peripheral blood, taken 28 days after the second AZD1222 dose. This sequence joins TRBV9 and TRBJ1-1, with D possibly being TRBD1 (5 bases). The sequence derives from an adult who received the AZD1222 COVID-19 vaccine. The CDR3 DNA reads TGTGCCAGCAGCGGGGGGTTGAACACTGAAGCTTTCTTT. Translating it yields CASSGGLNTEAFF. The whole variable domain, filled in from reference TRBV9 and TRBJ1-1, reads DSGVTQTPKHLITATGQRVTLRCSPRSGDLSVYWYQQSLDQGLQFLIQYYNGEERAKGNILERFSAQQFPDLHSELNLSSLELGDSALYFCASSGGLNTEAFFGQGTRLTVV.